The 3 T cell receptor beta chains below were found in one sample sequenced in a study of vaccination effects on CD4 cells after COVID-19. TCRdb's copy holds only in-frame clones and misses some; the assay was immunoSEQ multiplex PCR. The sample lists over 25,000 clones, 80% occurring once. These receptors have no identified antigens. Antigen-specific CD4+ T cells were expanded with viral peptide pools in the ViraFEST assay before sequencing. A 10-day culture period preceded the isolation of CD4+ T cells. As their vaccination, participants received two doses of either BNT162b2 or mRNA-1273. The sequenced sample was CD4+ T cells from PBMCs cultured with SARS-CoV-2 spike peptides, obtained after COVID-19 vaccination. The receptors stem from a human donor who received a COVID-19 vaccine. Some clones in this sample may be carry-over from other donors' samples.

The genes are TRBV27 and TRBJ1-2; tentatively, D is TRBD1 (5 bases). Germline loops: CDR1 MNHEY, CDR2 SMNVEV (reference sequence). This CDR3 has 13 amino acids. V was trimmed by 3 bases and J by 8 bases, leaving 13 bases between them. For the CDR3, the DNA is TGTGCCAGCAGTTTTTGGCCTCAGGGAGGCTACACCTTC. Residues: CASSFWPQGGYTF.

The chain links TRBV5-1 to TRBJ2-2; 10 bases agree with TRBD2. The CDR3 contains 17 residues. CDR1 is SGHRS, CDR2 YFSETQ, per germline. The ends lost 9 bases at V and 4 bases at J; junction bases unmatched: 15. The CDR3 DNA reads TGCGCCACCGCGGGGTCTAGCGGGGGTCGGGGCACCGGGGAGCTGTTTTTT. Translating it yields CATAGSSGGRGTGELFF.

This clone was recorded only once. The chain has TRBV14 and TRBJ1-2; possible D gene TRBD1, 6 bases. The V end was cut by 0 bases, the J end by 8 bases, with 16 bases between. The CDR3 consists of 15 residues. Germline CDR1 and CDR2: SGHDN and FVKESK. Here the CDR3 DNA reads TGTGCCAGCAGCCAAGACTGGGGGCCCGGGGAGGGCTACACCTTC. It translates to CASSQDWGPGEGYTF.